These 27 T cell receptor beta chains originate from one sample sequenced in a study of blood T cell repertoires in COVID-19 (dated by TCRdb to 2019 to 2021). The library relied on the immunoSEQ multiplex PCR assay. Imported from immuneACCESS, the table was reduced by TCRdb to in-frame sequences with V and J called. These copies leave out some clones; in studies compared against another copy, an unresolved V gene accounts for under half, and the cause of the remainder is not known. In all, the sample holds 40,000 to 50,000 clones, and under 95% of those were seen once. Under 4.5% of the sample belongs to the ten largest clones. Sequencing input: peripheral blood. These receptors came from a human donor in a cohort sampled during active COVID-19.

This chain links TRBV3-1 (or the pseudogene TRBV3-2) with TRBJ2-7; the D is unclear. The germline gives CDR1 LGHDT, CDR2 YNNKEL (reference sequence). This CDR3 spans 14 amino acids. Trimming shortened V by 0 bases and J by 2 bases, and 8 bases separated the two germline ends. This CDR3 is CASSQDLVPYEQYF. The DNA of the CDR3 is TGTGCCAGCAGCCAAGATCTTGTCCCCTACGAGCAGTACTTC.

The chain links TRBV2 to TRBJ2-5, with D maybe TRBD2 (5 bases). Trimming shortened V by 11 bases and J by 0 bases, and 10 bases separated the two germline ends. The CDR3 extends over 12 amino acids. CDR1 is SNHLY and CDR2 is FYNNEI in the germline V gene. In DNA, the CDR3 is TGTGCCGGACGGACTGACCAAGAGACCCAGTACTTC. Amino acid sequence: CAGRTDQETQYF.

The chain joins TRBV10-3 to TRBJ1-1; 11 bases fit TRBD1. Germline V gives CDR1 ENHRY, CDR2 SYGVKD. CDR3 size: 18 residues. V dropped 2 bases and J dropped 0; count of bases not matched to a gene: 8. The CDR3 sequence: CAISERTGGASVNTEAFF. The CDR3 DNA reads as TGTGCCATCAGTGAGCGGACAGGGGGCGCTTCTGTGAACACTGAAGCTTTCTTT.

This clone occurred once. The V and J genes are TRBV28 and TRBJ2-2, with TRBD1 matching 8 bases. The CDR3 consists of 14 residues. Germline CDR1 is MDHEN and CDR2 is SYDVKM. J lost 4 bases, V lost 7 bases, and 5 bases had no gene match. CDR3 DNA sequence: TGTGCCAGCAAAGGGGACAGGCTCACCGGGGAGCTGTTTTTT. It translates to CASKGDRLTGELFF.

The chain's CDR3 is CASTSGSEQYV. In DNA form, the CDR3 reads TGTGCCAGCACATCGGGGAGCGAGCAGTACGTC. This chain connects TRBV7-9 to TRBJ2-7; possible D gene TRBD2, 5 bases. Per germline, CDR1 SEHNR and CDR2 FQNEAQ (reference sequence). CDR3 length: 11 amino acids. V shed 7 bases and J shed 6 bases, with 10 bases lying between them.

This clone came up once. The chain links TRBV6-7 to TRBJ1-1; D unclear. TRBV6-7 is an ORF for which the function is uncertain. CDR3 length equals 16 residues. V was pared by 0 bases and J by 0 bases, with 11 bases between. Here the CDR3 reads CASSYSIEVMNTEAFF. The DNA for the CDR3 is TGTGCCAGCAGTTACTCGATCGAGGTAATGAACACTGAAGCTTTCTTT.

The chain uses TRBV2 and TRBJ2-1; 11 bases agree with TRBD2. There are 12 residues in the CDR3. Trimming removed 6 bases from V and 14 bases from J; junction bases left unmatched: 6. Germline V gene lookup returns CDR1 SNHLY and CDR2 FYNNEI. The CDR3 here is CASRGSGRGEFF. CDR3 nucleotide sequence: TGTGCCAGCAGGGGTAGCGGGAGGGGGGAGTTCTTC. The entire variable domain, with the rest obtained from reference TRBV2 and TRBJ2-1, is as follows: EPEVTQTPSHQVTQMGQEVILRCVPISNHLYFYWYRQILGQKVEFLVSFYNNEISEKSEIFDDQFSVERPDGSNFTLKIRSTKLEDSAMYFCASRGSGRGEFFGPGTRLTVL.

This rearrangement joins TRBV7-9 to TRBJ2-7; tentatively, D is TRBD1 (6 bases). Between the trimmed V and J ends, which lost 5 bases and 2 bases, there was a span of 16 bases. The germline CDR1 and CDR2 sequences are SEHNR and FQNEAQ (reference sequence). The CDR3 covers 15 residues. The CDR3 bases are TGTGCCAGCAGCCCTGCCCGGGACATAGCCTACGAGCAGTACTTC. It specifies CASSPARDIAYEQYF.

The rearrangement uses TRBV19 and TRBJ2-4, with D maybe TRBD2 (6 bases). Trimming removed 7 bases from V and 2 bases from J, with 21 bases in between. Germline CDR1 LNHDA, CDR2 SQIVND (reference sequence). The CDR3 length is 17 residues. This CDR3 reads CASTHGSVGISKNIQYF. As DNA, the CDR3 is TGTGCCAGTACCCACGGGAGCGTGGGGATTTCCAAAAACATTCAGTACTTC.

The chain has TRBV6-6 and TRBJ1-4; weak D call: TRBD1 (6 bases). Trimming shortened V by 2 bases and J by 4 bases, and 14 bases separated the two germline ends. The CDR3 has 16 amino acids. Germline-derived CDR1 and CDR2 are MNHNY and SVGAGI (reference sequence). CDR3 sequence reads: CASSYPLGQLNEKLFF. The CDR3 DNA sequence: TGTGCCAGCAGTTACCCCCTCGGACAGCTTAATGAAAAACTGTTTTTT.

This clone was detected only a few times. The rearrangement uses TRBV4-2 and TRBJ1-1; D is undetermined. Germline V gives CDR1 LGHNA, CDR2 YNFKEQ. Trimming pared 0 bases from V and 1 base from J, leaving 9 bases between. This CDR3 is built from 15 residues. The CDR3 DNA reads as TGTGCCAGCAGCCAAGATGGGAGCCGGAACACTGAAGCTTTCTTT. Its translation: CASSQDGSRNTEAFF.

V and J are TRBV19 and TRBJ1-5; 7 bases map to TRBD1. CDR3 length: 15 residues. With 6 bases clipped from V and 5 bases from J, the junction kept 10 bases outside the gene matches. Looked up from germline, CDR1 is LNHDA and CDR2 is SQIVND (reference sequence). CDR3 sequence reads: CASRANRGVYQPQHF. CDR3 nucleotides: TGTGCCAGTAGAGCGAACAGGGGAGTTTATCAGCCCCAGCATTTT. The full variable domain, its missing parts supplied by reference TRBV19 and TRBJ1-5, is DGGITQSPKYLFRKEGQNVTLSCEQNLNHDAMYWYRQDPGQGLRLIYYSQIVNDFQKGDIAEGYSVSREKKESFPLTVTSAQKNPTAFYLCASRANRGVYQPQHFGDGTRLSIL.

V gene TRBV13 combines with J gene TRBJ1-2; D is uncertain. Per the germline V gene, CDR1 is PRHDT and CDR2 is FYEKMQ (reference sequence). The CDR3 runs 12 residues. Trimming removed 3 bases from V and 5 bases from J, with 7 bases in between. The DNA for the CDR3 is TGTGCCAGCAGCTTGAAACAATATGGCTACACCTTC. It encodes CASSLKQYGYTF.

This sequence joins TRBV29-1 and TRBJ2-1, with 7 bases aligning to TRBD1. Per the germline V gene, CDR1 is SQVTM and CDR2 is ANQGSEA. V shed 2 bases, J shed 9 bases, and the junction held 13 bases outside the gene matches. The CDR3 sequence is 15 residues long. CDR3 amino acids: CSVESGGTGVGEQFF. For the CDR3, the DNA is TGCAGCGTTGAAAGTGGGGGAACAGGGGTCGGTGAGCAGTTCTTC.

The J gene is TRBJ2-5, the V gene TRBV19; 7 bases are shared with TRBD2. Germline CDR1 and CDR2: LNHDA and SQIVND (reference sequence). After removal of 3 bases from V and 10 bases from J, the junction contained 8 bases not matched to a gene. This CDR3 is built from 13 residues. The CDR3 here is CASSIGGGKGQYF. The CDR3, as DNA: TGTGCCAGTAGTATTGGGGGGGGAAAGGGCCAGTACTTC.

This rearrangement joins TRBV19 to TRBJ1-1; D not certain. The germline V gene has CDR1 LNHDA and CDR2 SQIVND (reference sequence). The CDR3 runs 16 residues. Trimming took 4 bases from V and 0 from J, leaving 15 bases between them. CDR3 loop: CASSTIEGRLNTEAFF. DNA for the CDR3: TGTGCCAGTAGTACAATAGAAGGGAGGCTGAACACTGAAGCTTTCTTT.

V and J are TRBV2 and TRBJ2-7; D unresolved. V was shortened by 0 bases and J by 4 bases, with 19 bases between the two germline ends. CDR1 and CDR2 (germline): SNHLY, FYNNEI. This CDR3 region has 17 residues. The CDR3 region is CASSEALLGESRYEQYV. Written as DNA, the CDR3 is TGTGCCAGCAGTGAAGCTTTACTCGGAGAATCAAGGTACGAGCAGTACGTC.

V gene TRBV3-1 (or the pseudogene TRBV3-2) combines with J gene TRBJ1-1; 9 nucleotides match TRBD1. CDR1 and CDR2 (germline): LGHDT, YNNKEL (reference sequence). The V segment lost 2 bases and the J segment 11 bases; nucleotides outside the gene matches: 6. The CDR3 runs to 13 residues. The CDR3 spells CASSQTDRGRAFF. The CDR3 DNA follows: TGTGCCAGCAGCCAAACGGACAGGGGTCGTGCTTTCTTT.

The DNA of the CDR3 is TGTGCCAGCAGTTCCACAGGGGCCCTAAGGGTGGAGCAGTACTTC. It specifies CASSSTGALRVEQYF. The chain has TRBV28 and TRBJ2-7; 7 positions agree with TRBD1. From germline, CDR1 is MDHEN and CDR2 SYDVKM. Trimming at V came to 4 bases and at J to 7 bases, leaving 13 bases not matched to a gene. CDR3 length: 15 residues. Combining the CDR3 with reference TRBV28 and TRBJ2-7 gives the whole variable domain DVKVTQSSRYLVKRTGEKVFLECVQDMDHENMFWYRQDPGLGLRLIYFSYDVKMKEKGDIPEGYSVSREKKERFSLILESASTNQTSMYLCASSSTGALRVEQYFGPGTRLTVT.

In its sample, this clone was seen once. The sample contains more than one DNA sequence encoding this CDR3. This rearrangement joins TRBV19 to TRBJ2-2; 7 nucleotides match TRBD1. CDR3 length: 13 residues. The V gene's germline CDR1 is LNHDA and CDR2 SQIVND (reference sequence). V lost 8 bases to trimming and J lost 6 bases; unmatched junction nucleotides: 6. In DNA, the CDR3 is TGTGCCAGTTCCCCCCAGGGGGCCGGGGAGCTGTTTTTT. Translation gives CASSPQGAGELFF. Variable domain in full (rest from reference TRBV19 and TRBJ2-2): DGGITQSPKYLFRKEGQNVTLSCEQNLNHDAMYWYRQDPGQGLRLIYYSQIVNDFQKGDIAEGYSVSREKKESFPLTVTSAQKNPTAFYLCASSPQGAGELFFGEGSRLTVL.

V and J are TRBV6-5 and TRBJ1-5; 9 bases are a match to TRBD1. Germline-derived CDR1 and CDR2 are MNHEY and SVGAGI. This CDR3 has 15 residues. The V and J ends lost 6 bases and 3 bases, in that order; junction bases with no gene match: 6. The CDR3: CASRPGTGLNQPQHF. For the CDR3, the DNA is TGTGCCAGCAGACCCGGGACAGGGCTCAATCAGCCCCAGCATTTT.

The chain recombines TRBV20-1 with TRBJ2-7; a possible D gene is TRBD2 (5 bases). The CDR3 contains 13 residues. Looked up from germline, CDR1 is DFQATT and CDR2 is SNEGSKA (reference sequence). V was shortened by 3 bases and J by 5 bases, with 14 bases between the two germline ends. This CDR3 reads CSASTSLVNEQYF. The CDR3 DNA reads as TGCAGTGCTAGTACTAGTCTAGTTAACGAGCAGTACTTC.

The chain couples TRBV12-3 or TRBV12-4 to TRBJ2-1; D is undetermined. Trimming took off 6 bases at V and 7 bases at J, with 7 bases between the two ends. The CDR3 covers 11 residues. CDR3 DNA: TGTGCCAGCAGCCCACTAAATGAGCAGTTCTTC. This gives the protein CASSPLNEQFF.

The chain recombines TRBV9 with TRBJ2-1, with 13 bases matching TRBD2. With V trimmed by 4 bases and J by 10 bases, 8 bases remained unmatched. The length of the CDR3 is 15 residues. Germline V gene sequence: CDR1 SGDLS, CDR2 YYNGEE. In nucleotides, the CDR3 is TGTGCCAGCAGCCCTCGGACTAGCGGGAGTGAAGAGCAGTTCTTC. This encodes CASSPRTSGSEEQFF.

The chain's CDR3 is CASSQDWGIRGTEAFF. DNA of the CDR3: TGTGCCAGCAGCCAAGATTGGGGTATTAGGGGCACTGAAGCTTTCTTT. The chain recombines TRBV3-1 (or the pseudogene TRBV3-2) with TRBJ1-1, with a weak D call TRBD1 (5 bases). Per germline, CDR1 LGHDT and CDR2 YNNKEL (reference sequence). The CDR3 length is 16 residues. Trimming pared 0 bases from V and 4 bases from J, leaving 15 bases between.

The J gene is TRBJ2-6, the V gene TRBV11-2, with a weak D call TRBD2 (5 bases). The ends were cut back, 5 bases at V and 3 bases at J, with 11 bases in the middle. Looked up from germline, CDR1 is SGHAT and CDR2 is FQNNGV. CDR3 length: 15 amino acids. CDR3 DNA sequence: TGTGCCAGCAGCCGGGGTATCGGTGGGGCCAACGTCCTGACTTTC. Its protein product is CASSRGIGGANVLTF.

J is TRBJ2-4 and V is TRBV9; 8 bases fit TRBD2. There are 17 residues in the CDR3. Germline V gene data show CDR1 as SGDLS and CDR2 as YYNGEE. J gave up 4 bases and V 0 bases, and 9 bases lay outside the gene matches. The CDR3 sequence is CASSVAPRSSGKNIQYF. The CDR3 coding sequence is TGTGCCAGCAGCGTAGCCCCCCGATCTAGCGGGAAAAACATTCAGTACTTC.